The 5 T cell receptor beta chains below come from one sample, sequenced in a study of blood T cells in healthy people across ages. PCR was performed a second time for roughly 7 to 11 cycles using a sample-barcoded 5' primer and a J-beta primer mix. TCRdb reprocessed the 5' RACE reads with MiXCR, giving one entry per CDR3 protein. The sample shows approximately 790,000 distinct CDR3 sequences, around 62% of them seen only once. Sequenced sample: blood. These TCRs come from a man aged 25 to 45 in good health.

This chain joins TRBV2 and TRBJ1-2; tentative D call: TRBD1 (5 bases). The CDR3 spans 14 residues. The germline V and J ends were trimmed by 1 base and 5 bases, with 11 bases remaining between them. CDR1 and CDR2 (germline): SNHLY, FYNNEI. CDR3 amino acids: CASSEGGTEYGYTF. Here the CDR3 DNA reads TGTGCCAGCAGTGAAGGGGGGACTGAGTATGGCTACACCTTC.

The chain carries TRBV19 and TRBJ2-7; 11 bases line up with TRBD2. CDR3 size: 15 residues. V was pared by 4 bases and J by 0 bases, with 2 bases of the junction left unmatched. The germline V gene has CDR1 LNHDA and CDR2 SQIVND (reference sequence). The CDR3 sequence is CASSTGLAASYEQYF. The DNA for the CDR3 is TGTGCCAGTAGTACGGGACTAGCGGCCTCCTACGAGCAGTACTTC.

This chain connects TRBV7-8 to TRBJ2-3, with a possible D match to TRBD2 (5 bases). V lost 1 base to trimming and J lost 6 bases, with 14 bases between them. Germline V lookup: CDR1 SGHVS, CDR2 FQNEAQ. The CDR3 loop spans 15 amino acids. The CDR3 DNA reads as TGTGCCAGCAGCTTAGTTCTAGGACTTAGGGATACGCAGTATTTT. Its protein is CASSLVLGLRDTQYF.

The genes are TRBV7-9 and TRBJ2-1; a possible D gene is TRBD1 (6 bases). V was clipped by 4 bases and J by 0 bases, with 16 bases between them. The CDR3 extends over 17 amino acids. Germline lookup yields CDR1 SEHNR and CDR2 FQNEAQ (reference sequence). The CDR3 sequence is CASSSVGGAHSYNEQFF. The CDR3 DNA is TGTGCCAGCAGCTCGGTTGGGGGCGCTCACTCCTACAATGAGCAGTTCTTC.

The rearrangement uses TRBV7-2 and TRBJ2-1; D may match TRBD1 or TRBD2 (8 bases each). Germline CDR1 and CDR2: SGHTA and FQGNSA. V was pared by 5 bases and J by 7 bases, with 21 bases between. The CDR3 contains 16 residues. The CDR3 region is CASSLRPGGGGNEQFF. In DNA, the CDR3 is TGTGCCAGCAGCCTTAGACCAGGGGGCGGGGGGAATGAGCAGTTCTTC.